This T cell receptor beta chain emerged from a study of cytomegalovirus exposure and HLA in healthy donors. Findings of the study overall: An analysis done earlier found most TCR beta V segments productive about 87% or about 30% of the time. V segments that were indistinguishable, TRBV6-2 and TRBV6-3 among them, were omitted from analysis. In a later analysis, TCR association rates varied by HLA locus: DRB1 most, HLA-C fewest.

This clone came up once. The target antigen is unknown. Use of 60 Vbeta and 13 Jbeta primers characterized the PCR. Profiled with immunoSEQ multiplex PCR; TCRdb holds only in-frame clones, not every one. The sample consists of about 190,000 clones, roughly 84% of them appearing once. The CDR3 extends over 14 amino acids. Germline CDR1 reads SGDLS; CDR2 reads YYNGEE. The junction had 3 bases not matched to a gene; V was cut back by 3 bases and J by 6 bases. The rearrangement links TRBV9 to TRBJ2-1; TRBD2 aligns across 10 bases. This TCR was recovered from a boy younger than 10 in good health and CMV-seronegative. Specimen: PBMCs. The CDR3 loop is CASSASGGLNEQFF. In nucleotides, the CDR3 is TGTGCCAGCAGCGCTAGCGGGGGACTCAATGAGCAGTTCTTC.